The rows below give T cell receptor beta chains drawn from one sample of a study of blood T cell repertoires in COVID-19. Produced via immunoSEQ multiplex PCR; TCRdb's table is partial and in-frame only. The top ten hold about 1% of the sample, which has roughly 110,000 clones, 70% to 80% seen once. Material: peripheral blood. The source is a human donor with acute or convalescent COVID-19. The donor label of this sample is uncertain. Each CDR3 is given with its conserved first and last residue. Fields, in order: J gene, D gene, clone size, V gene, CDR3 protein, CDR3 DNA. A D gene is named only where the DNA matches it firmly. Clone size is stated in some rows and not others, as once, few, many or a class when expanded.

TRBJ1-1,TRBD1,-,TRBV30,CAWSLGTGWTEAFF,TGTGCCTGGTCCCTCGGGACAGGGTGGACTGAAGCTTTCTTT
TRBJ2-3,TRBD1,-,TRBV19,CASSIVGTGNTDTQYF,TGTGCCAGTAGTATAGTAGGGACAGGGAACACAGATACGCAGTATTTT
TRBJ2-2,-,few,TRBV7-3,CASSLARGMNTGELFF,TGTGCCAGCAGCCTCGCGCGGGGAATGAACACCGGGGAGCTGTTTTTT
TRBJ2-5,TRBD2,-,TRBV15,CATSRPSGGPQETQYF,TGTGCCACCAGCAGACCTAGCGGGGGGCCCCAAGAGACCCAGTACTTC
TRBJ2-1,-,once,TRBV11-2,CATGPSSYNEQFF,TGTGCCACCGGTCCTAGCTCCTACAATGAGCAGTTCTTC
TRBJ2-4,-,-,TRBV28,CASSPRVAKNIQYF,TGTGCCAGCAGTCCCCGCGTAGCCAAAAACATTCAGTACTTC
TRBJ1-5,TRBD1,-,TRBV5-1,CASSLEGQKHQPQHF,TGCGCCAGCAGCTTGGAGGGACAGAAACATCAGCCCCAGCATTTT
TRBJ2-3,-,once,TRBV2,CASSAETDTQYF,TGTGCCAGCAGCGCAGAAACAGATACGCAGTATTTT
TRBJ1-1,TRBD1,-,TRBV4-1,CASSFFPGTGGGSMNTEAFF,TGCGCCAGCAGCTTCTTTCCCGGGACAGGGGGAGGGAGCATGAACACTGAAGCTTTCTTT
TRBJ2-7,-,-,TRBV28,CASSSKQGTEQYF,TGTGCCAGCAGTTCCAAACAGGGTACCGAGCAGTACTTC
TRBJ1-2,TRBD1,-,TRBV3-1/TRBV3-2,CASSLHGTGGAFGYTF,TGTGCCAGCAGCCTTCACGGGACAGGAGGTGCCTTCGGCTACACCTTC
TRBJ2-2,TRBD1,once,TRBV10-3,CAATGELNTGELFF,TGTGCCGCCACAGGGGAACTGAACACCGGGGAGCTGTTTTTT
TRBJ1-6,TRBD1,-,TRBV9,CASSARGEYSPLHF,TGTGCCAGCAGCGCCAGGGGGGAGTATTCACCCCTCCACTTT
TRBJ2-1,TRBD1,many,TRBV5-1,CATRNLTGGNEQFF,TGCGCCACCCGTAACCTAACAGGGGGCAATGAGCAGTTCTTC
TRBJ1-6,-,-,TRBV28,CASTYSGGIRNSPLHF,TGTGCCAGCACCTACTCGGGGGGAATCCGCAATTCACCCCTCCACTTT
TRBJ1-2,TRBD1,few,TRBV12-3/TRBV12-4,CASSGTVLLGYTF,TGTGCCAGCAGTGGGACAGTCCTCTTGGGCTACACCTTC
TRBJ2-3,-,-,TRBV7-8,CASSLAGPDTQYF,TGTGCCAGCAGCCTGGCGGGGCCAGATACGCAGTATTTT
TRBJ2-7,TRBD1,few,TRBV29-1,CSAETGTYEQYF,TGCAGCGCAGAGACAGGGACCTACGAGCAGTACTTC
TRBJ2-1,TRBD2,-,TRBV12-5,CASGLLAGGRYEQFF,TGTGCTAGTGGCCTCCTAGCGGGGGGCAGGTATGAGCAGTTCTTC
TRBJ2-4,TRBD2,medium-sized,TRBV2,CASSQTSGGNIQYF,TGTGCCAGCAGCCAGACTAGCGGAGGAAACATTCAGTACTTC
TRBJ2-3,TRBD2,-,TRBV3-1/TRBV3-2,CASSQDVLAGVDTQYF,TGTGCCAGCAGCCAAGATGTGCTAGCGGGGGTAGATACGCAGTATTTT
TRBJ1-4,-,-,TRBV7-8,CASSHGQLRGWTNEKLFF,TGTGCCAGCAGCCACGGACAGTTGCGAGGGTGGACTAATGAAAAACTGTTTTTT
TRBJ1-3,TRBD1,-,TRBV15,CATSRTGGIGNTIYF,TGTGCCACCAGCAGGACAGGGGGCATCGGAAACACCATATATTTT
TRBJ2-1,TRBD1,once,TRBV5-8,CASSTGGIYEQFF,TGTGCCAGCAGTACAGGGGGCATTTATGAGCAGTTCTTC
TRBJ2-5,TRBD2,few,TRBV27,CASSYWGGETQYF,TGTGCCAGCAGTTATTGGGGAGGGGAGACCCAGTACTTC
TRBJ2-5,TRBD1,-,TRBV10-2,CGTGQGFRETQYF,TGCGGCACGGGACAGGGGTTTCGGGAGACCCAGTACTTC
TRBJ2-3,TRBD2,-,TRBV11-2,CASSLGGGGGTDTQYF,TGTGCCAGCAGCTTAGGTGGCGGGGGAGGCACAGATACGCAGTATTTT
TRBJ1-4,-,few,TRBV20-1,CSVLSSEKLFF,TGCAGTGTTTTATCGTCCGAAAAACTGTTTTTT
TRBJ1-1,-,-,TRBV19,CASQDRRNTEAFF,TGTGCCAGCCAAGACAGACGGAACACTGAAGCTTTCTTT
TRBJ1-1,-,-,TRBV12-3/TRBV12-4,CASSLTGNTEAFF,TGTGCCAGCAGTTTAACGGGTAACACTGAAGCTTTCTTT
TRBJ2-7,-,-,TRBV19,CASSIGRQNYEQYF,TGTGCCAGTAGTATAGGGAGACAGAATTACGAGCAGTACTTC
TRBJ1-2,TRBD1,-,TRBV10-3,CAISETNRGPAGYTF,TGTGCCATCAGTGAGACCAACAGGGGGCCGGCTGGCTACACCTTC
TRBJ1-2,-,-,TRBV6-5,CASSSAGGYGYTF,TGTGCCAGCAGTTCCGCCGGGGGGTATGGCTACACCTTC
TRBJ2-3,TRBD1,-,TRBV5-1,CASSLPDRGMGTQYF,TGCGCCAGCAGCTTGCCCGACAGGGGGATGGGTACGCAGTATTTT
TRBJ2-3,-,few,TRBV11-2,CASRRLDTQYF,TGTGCCAGCAGGCGGCTTGATACGCAGTATTTT
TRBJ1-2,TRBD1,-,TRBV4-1,CASSQAGQKTYGYTF,TGCGCCAGCAGCCAAGCGGGACAGAAGACCTATGGCTACACCTTC
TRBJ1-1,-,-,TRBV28,CASNRATAEAFF,TGTGCCAGCAATCGGGCGACAGCTGAAGCTTTCTTT
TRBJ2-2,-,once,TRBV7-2,CASSLEVVRLVTGELFF,TGTGCCAGCAGCTTAGAGGTTGTACGGCTAGTTACCGGGGAGCTGTTTTTT
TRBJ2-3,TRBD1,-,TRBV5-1,CASSPGTGRDTQYF,TGCGCCAGCAGCCCTGGGACAGGGAGAGATACGCAGTATTTT
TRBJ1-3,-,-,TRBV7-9,CASSLRRQSISGNTIYF,TGTGCCAGCAGCTTGCGGAGACAGTCAATCTCTGGAAACACCATATATTTT
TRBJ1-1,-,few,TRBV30,CACIGGVIMNTEAFF,TGTGCCTGCATTGGAGGCGTCATTATGAACACTGAAGCTTTCTTT
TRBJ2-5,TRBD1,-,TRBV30,CAWTSGTGDVETQYF,TGTGCCTGGACGAGTGGGACAGGGGACGTGGAGACCCAGTACTTC